This T cell receptor beta chain was obtained from a study of blood T cells in healthy people across ages. General study results and limits: PBMCs were not sorted, which prevented a conclusive comparison of naive versus antigen-experienced cells.

Then a second PCR, running roughly 7 to 11 cycles, was carried out with a sample-barcoded 5' primer and a J-beta primer mix. Each CDR3 protein gets one entry after TCRdb re-called the 5' RACE reads with MiXCR. This sample yields more than 1,400,000 distinct CDR3 sequences, of which 42% are seen a single time; approximately 7.9% belongs to the top ten. In its sample, this clonotype was seen once. The antigen is undetermined. CDR1 and CDR2 from the germline V gene are SGHVS and FQNEAQ. Germline trimming cut 4 bases from V and 5 bases from J; bases unmatched to any gene: 7. The CDR3 covers 15 residues. V usage is TRBV7-8 and J usage is TRBJ2-4; 8 nucleotides line up with TRBD1. The sequenced sample was blood. This sequence originates from a woman aged 18-35 years in good health. As DNA, the CDR3 is TGTGCCAGCAGCTGGCTAGACAGGGGCCAAAACATTCAGTACTTC. As protein: CASSWLDRGQNIQYF. Complete variable domain (other parts from reference TRBV7-8 and TRBJ2-4): GAGVSQSPRYKVAKRGQDVALRCDPISGHVSLFWYQQALGQGPEFLTYFQNEAQLDKSGLPSDRFFAERPEGSVSTLKIQRTQQEDSAVYLCASSWLDRGQNIQYFGAGTRLSVL.